This TCR beta chain was found in a study of CD4 T cells in relation to SARS-CoV-2 and coronaviruses. Data came from immunoSEQ multiplex PCR; TCRdb stores just in-frame clones and leaves some out. The sample contains about 68,000 clones, approximately 93% of which appear only once. Before the COVID-19 pandemic, during about 2011-2019, CD4+ T cells were taken from unexposed donors. Trimming left V 0 bases short and J 3 bases short, with 12 bases between. Germline CDR1 SGHTS, CDR2 YDEGEE. The CDR3 is 15 residues long. The specimen sequenced was naive CD4+ T cells from PBMCs. The sample's subset: naive CD4+ T cells isolated by negative enrichment. The rearrangement links TRBV5-8 to TRBJ1-2; unclear D gene. The TCR originated in a human donor in good health. CDR3 bases: TGTGCCAGCAGCTTGGATGTAGGGAGGGACTATGGCTACACCTTC. This encodes CASSLDVGRDYGYTF.